These 24 T cell receptor beta chains originate from one sample sequenced in a study of early T cells in non-severe SARS-CoV-2 infection. TCRdb ran MiXCR on the 5' RACE reads and lists one entry per CDR3 protein. The sample lists 75,000 to 80,000 distinct CDR3 sequences, approximately 10% seen once, with 12% in the top ten. The sequencing here drew on whole blood, taken at baseline. The receptors derive from an adult who was a healthcare worker with PCR-confirmed SARS-CoV-2 infection or an uninfected control (not recorded which).

This clonotype has a count of ten or more. This chain's CDR3 is CSVEDWGGTF. The CDR3 bases are TGCAGCGTTGAAGATTGGGGAGGGACCTTC. V is TRBV29-1 and J is TRBJ1-2; D is uncertain. Germline assignment: CDR1 SQVTM and CDR2 ANQGSEA. Trimming left V 0 bases short and J 14 bases short, with 10 bases between. CDR3 size: 10 residues.

This clonotype was observed at least ten times. CDR3 DNA: TGCAGCGTTGAAGACCAAGTTAACTATGGCTACACCTTC. Translation gives CSVEDQVNYGYTF. The V and J genes are TRBV29-1 and TRBJ1-2; D is undetermined. Per germline, CDR1 SQVTM and CDR2 ANQGSEA. There are 13 residues in the CDR3. V dropped 0 bases and J dropped 1 base, with 6 bases sitting between them. The full variable domain, in which reference TRBV29-1 and TRBJ1-2 provide the parts outside the CDR3, is SAVISQKPSRDICQRGTSLTIQCQVDSQVTMMFWYRQQPGQSLTLIATANQGSEATYESGFVIDKFPISRPNLTFSTLTVSNMSPEDSSIYLCSVEDQVNYGYTFGSGTRLTVV.

This sequence joins TRBV9 and TRBJ2-2; TRBD1 matches 8 bases. V gave up 1 base and J gave up 2 bases; unmatched junction bases: 4. The CDR3 contains 16 residues. Germline loops: CDR1 SGDLS, CDR2 YYNGEE. The CDR3: CASSVQGASNTGELFF. The CDR3 DNA sequence: TGTGCCAGCAGCGTACAGGGGGCAAGCAACACCGGGGAGCTGTTTTTT.

This clonotype was found many times. The V gene is TRBV11-2, the J gene TRBJ2-7; D unresolved. The V gene's germline CDR1 is SGHAT and CDR2 FQNNGV. CDR3 size: 14 residues. V lost 5 bases to trimming and J lost 4 bases, with 15 bases between them. CDR3 bases: TGTGCCAGCAGCCCGGGCTTTCGTGGGTACGAGCAGTACTTC. Translated, it gives CASSPGFRGYEQYF.

The V and J genes are TRBV7-9 and TRBJ2-1; 11 nucleotides align to TRBD2. Per germline, CDR1 SEHNR and CDR2 FQNEAQ (reference sequence). V shed 1 base and J 6 bases; nucleotides not matched to a gene: 8. This CDR3 region has 17 residues. The CDR3 sequence is CASSLVETSGAGNEQFF. As DNA, the CDR3 is TGTGCCAGCAGCTTAGTGGAGACTAGCGGGGCTGGCAATGAGCAGTTCTTC.

V and J are TRBV20-1 and TRBJ2-5; TRBD1 might be the D (6 bases). The CDR3 extends over 14 amino acids. CDR1 is DFQATT and CDR2 is SNEGSKA in the germline V gene (reference sequence). The V gene lost 6 bases and the J gene lost 3 bases, with 17 bases spanning the gap. The CDR3 DNA follows: TGCAGTGCGCTAAACTACAGGGATAAAGAGACCCAGTACTTC. This gives the protein CSALNYRDKETQYF.

The chain carries TRBV20-1 and TRBJ1-4; weak D call: TRBD1 (6 bases). Germline V gene data show CDR1 as DFQATT and CDR2 as SNEGSKA (reference sequence). CDR3 size: 13 residues. V shed 4 bases and J shed 6 bases, with 12 bases lying between them. For the CDR3, the DNA is TGCAGTGCTAAGCGGGGGCAGGATGAAAAACTGTTTTTT. This codes for CSAKRGQDEKLFF.

The CDR3 sequence is CASSSVGLAGGDEQFF. The CDR3 DNA reads as TGTGCCAGCAGCTCTGTCGGACTAGCGGGTGGGGATGAGCAGTTCTTC. The chain carries TRBV7-6 and TRBJ2-1; 11 bases align to TRBD2. Germline values: CDR1 SGHVS, CDR2 FNYEAQ. This CDR3 contains 16 residues. The ends lost 4 bases at V and 8 bases at J; junction bases unmatched: 10.

The chain carries TRBV20-1 and TRBJ2-1; D not certain. Per germline, CDR1 DFQATT and CDR2 SNEGSKA (reference sequence). The CDR3 loop spans 14 amino acids. Trimming took off 3 bases at V and 3 bases at J, with 12 bases between the two ends. The CDR3 here is CSARSSRFYNEQFF. In DNA, the CDR3 is TGCAGTGCTAGGAGTTCTAGGTTCTACAATGAGCAGTTCTTC.

This clonotype was seen many times. This chain connects TRBV4-2 to TRBJ2-3; 9 bases align to TRBD2. In germline, CDR1 is LGHNA, CDR2 YNFKEQ. The CDR3 contains 18 residues. Trimming at V came to 2 bases and at J to 2 bases, leaving 11 bases not matched to a gene. CDR3 DNA: TGTGCCAGCAGCCAACACACAGCAGCGGGGGGTAACACAGATACGCAGTATTTT. As protein: CASSQHTAAGGNTDTQYF.

A few counts support this clonotype. The CDR3 coding sequence is TGTGCCAGCAGTGAAGTTGCGGGGGCCCAAGAGACCCAGTACTTC. As protein: CASSEVAGAQETQYF. V gene TRBV6-1 combines with J gene TRBJ2-5; D may be TRBD2 (7 bases). Germline assignment: CDR1 MNHNS and CDR2 SASEGT. CDR3 length: 15 residues. V lost 1 base and J 1 base, leaving 10 bases between the germline ends.

The V gene is TRBV7-2, the J gene TRBJ2-2, with a weak D call TRBD2 (6 bases). Trimming removed 3 bases from V and 5 bases from J, with 13 bases in between. The CDR3 has 15 residues. Germline V gene lookup returns CDR1 SGHTA and CDR2 FQGNSA. DNA for the CDR3: TGTGCCAGCAGCTTCATCACGGGGAGGACCGGGGAGCTGTTTTTT. It is translated as CASSFITGRTGELFF.

In its sample, this clonotype was seen many times. The chain uses TRBV5-1 and TRBJ1-5; D is perhaps TRBD1 (5 bases). Germline V gene data show CDR1 as SGHRS and CDR2 as YFSETQ. This CDR3 is 15 amino acids long. V lost 4 bases to trimming and J lost 0 bases, with 11 bases between them. The CDR3 region is CASSPDGGSNQPQHF. CDR3 nucleotide sequence: TGCGCCAGCAGCCCGGATGGGGGTAGCAATCAGCCCCAGCATTTT.

This clonotype has just one count. The rearrangement joins TRBV19 to TRBJ2-1; 7 positions match TRBD2. From germline, CDR1 is LNHDA and CDR2 SQIVND (reference sequence). The CDR3 runs 15 residues. Trimming cost V 6 bases and J 1 base; bases outside gene matches: 6. CDR3 sequence: CASSPDSGSYNEQFF. CDR3 nucleotide sequence: TGTGCCAGTAGCCCCGATAGCGGGTCCTACAATGAGCAGTTCTTC.

This clonotype has a handful of counts. This chain joins TRBV5-5 and TRBJ1-4; 7 nucleotides align to TRBD1. CDR3 length: 15 residues. Trimming cost V 4 bases and J 7 bases; bases outside gene matches: 10. The germline gives CDR1 SGHKS, CDR2 YYEKEE (reference sequence). CDR3 in amino acids: CASSQGGPAGEKLFF. The CDR3 nucleotides are TGTGCCAGCAGCCAAGGGGGCCCAGCTGGTGAAAAACTGTTTTTT.

V gene TRBV11-1 combines with J gene TRBJ2-7; D gene ambiguous. Looked up from germline, CDR1 is SGHAT and CDR2 is FQDESV (reference sequence). Trimming cost V 5 bases and J 3 bases, with 11 bases left between them. The CDR3 covers 13 residues. CDR3 coding DNA: TGTGCCAGCAGCAGGGCGGAACTCTACGAGCAGTACTTC. It yields the protein CASSRAELYEQYF.

A few counts support this clonotype. The chain is built from TRBV10-1 and TRBJ2-1, with D perhaps TRBD2 (5 bases). The V gene's germline CDR1 is WNHNN and CDR2 SYGVQD (reference sequence). CDR3 length: 15 amino acids. V dropped 0 bases and J dropped 7 bases, with 13 bases sitting between them. CDR3 sequence reads: CASSESGGEWNEQFF. CDR3 coding DNA: TGCGCCAGCAGTGAGTCTGGAGGAGAGTGGAATGAGCAGTTCTTC.

The chain combines TRBV19 with TRBJ2-6; D assignment may be TRBD1 or TRBD2 (6 bases each). This CDR3 comprises 14 residues. CDR1 LNHDA and CDR2 SQIVND come from the germline V gene (reference sequence). The germline V and J ends were trimmed by 6 bases and 2 bases, with 8 bases remaining between them. In DNA form, the CDR3 reads TGTGCCAGTAGGCGGGACACTGGGGCCAACGTCCTGACTTTC. It encodes CASRRDTGANVLTF.

The sample holds a few counts of this clonotype. This chain's CDR3 is CASRSSLNQPQHF. Here the CDR3 DNA reads TGTGCCAGCAGATCGTCCTTGAATCAGCCCCAGCATTTT. The V and J genes are TRBV12-3 or TRBV12-4 and TRBJ1-5; D is ambiguous. The ends were cut back, 6 bases at V and 4 bases at J, with 10 bases in the middle. This CDR3 spans 13 amino acids.

The sample holds a few counts of this clonotype. The rearrangement links TRBV27 to TRBJ1-4; no clear D. The V and J ends lost 6 bases and 3 bases respectively, with 11 bases between them. CDR1 and CDR2 from the germline V gene are MNHEY and SMNVEV (reference sequence). The CDR3 extends over 14 amino acids. This CDR3 is CASSLVGANEKLFF. The DNA for the CDR3 is TGTGCCAGCAGCCTGGTTGGGGCTAATGAAAAACTGTTTTTT.

The CDR3: CASSQVLGPNEKLFF. The CDR3 region has the DNA TGCGCCAGCAGCCAAGTGTTAGGTCCAAATGAAAAACTGTTTTTT. The chain combines TRBV4-1 with TRBJ1-4; D uncertain. Trimming left V 1 base short and J 5 bases short, with 11 bases between. The CDR3 extends over 15 amino acids. Per germline, CDR1 MGHRA and CDR2 YSYEKL.

DNA of the CDR3: TGTGCCAGCAGTGAACAGGCAGAGCTTGGAAACACCATATATTTT. Amino acids: CASSEQAELGNTIYF. This chain links TRBV12-3 or TRBV12-4 with TRBJ1-3, with D possibly being TRBD1 (5 bases). The CDR3 covers 15 residues. V was cut by 5 bases and J by 3 bases, with 14 bases left in between.

Only a few counts were recorded for this clonotype. The V and J genes are TRBV7-6 and TRBJ1-1; maybe TRBD1 (6 bases). The ends were cut back, 4 bases at V and 4 bases at J, with 19 bases in the middle. The CDR3 loop spans 16 amino acids. The germline V gene has CDR1 SGHVS and CDR2 FNYEAQ. CDR3 amino acids: CASSSGGGRVVTEAFF. The CDR3 DNA is TGTGCCAGCAGCTCGGGCGGGGGCAGGGTTGTCACTGAAGCTTTCTTT.

This clonotype was seen a handful of times. The chain joins TRBV20-1 to TRBJ2-7; TRBD1 matches 7 bases. Germline CDR1 and CDR2: DFQATT and SNEGSKA (reference sequence). The CDR3 contains 16 residues. V lost 2 bases to trimming and J lost 2 bases; unmatched junction nucleotides: 12. The CDR3 here is CSARKVGTALTYEQYF. DNA of the CDR3: TGCAGTGCTAGAAAGGTTGGGACAGCCTTAACCTACGAGCAGTACTTC.